One and the same sample provided the 8 T cell receptor beta chains below, sequenced in a study of OX40 agonist ivuxolimab in advanced cancers. TCRdb's copy holds only in-frame clones and misses some; the assay was immunoSEQ multiplex PCR. This sample yields approximately 72,000 clones, of which approximately 86% are seen a single time; 0.86% belongs to the top ten. The material sequenced was CD4+ or CD8+ T cells sorted from blood, taken in a trial of the OX40 agonist ivuxolimab. These receptors originate from an adult with an advanced solid tumor such as melanoma, head and neck, liver or kidney cancer.

V and J are TRBV27 and TRBJ2-7; 8 nucleotides match TRBD1. CDR3 length: 14 residues. Looked up from germline, CDR1 is MNHEY and CDR2 is SMNVEV (reference sequence). After removal of 2 bases from V and 2 bases from J, the junction contained 2 bases not matched to a gene. In nucleotides, the CDR3 is TGTGCCAGCAGTTTAAGACAGGGGCCCTACGAGCAGTACTTC. This translates into CASSLRQGPYEQYF.

The chain couples TRBV11-2 to TRBJ1-5; possibly TRBD1 for D (6 bases). CDR1 SGHAT and CDR2 FQNNGV come from the germline V gene. The CDR3 consists of 13 residues. Trimming pared 6 bases from V and 5 bases from J, leaving 11 bases between. The CDR3 protein is CASSQDRDQPQHF. CDR3 nucleotide sequence: TGTGCCAGCAGTCAGGACAGAGATCAGCCCCAGCATTTT.

This clone has a single count. This sequence joins TRBV4-2 and TRBJ2-5, with 7 bases lining up with TRBD2. The CDR3 runs 15 residues. After removal of 0 bases from V and 5 bases from J, the junction contained 6 bases not matched to a gene. The germline gives CDR1 LGHNA, CDR2 YNFKEQ. The CDR3 region is CASSQDNQGGETQYF. CDR3 nucleotide sequence: TGTGCCAGCAGCCAAGACAATCAGGGAGGGGAGACCCAGTACTTC.

This chain connects TRBV6-1 to TRBJ2-3; D is perhaps TRBD1 or TRBD2 (5 bases each). In germline, CDR1 is MNHNS, CDR2 SASEGT. This CDR3 is 14 amino acids long. Trimming shortened V by 5 bases and J by 6 bases, and 15 bases separated the two germline ends. The CDR3 nucleotides read TGTGCCAGCAGTTGGGACCGGCCCCAGGATACGCAGTATTTT. It specifies CASSWDRPQDTQYF.

V gene TRBV7-9 combines with J gene TRBJ2-5; a weak D match, TRBD1 (6 bases). The germline V and J ends were trimmed by 4 bases and 8 bases, with 14 bases remaining between them. The CDR3 sequence is 13 residues long. Germline loops: CDR1 SEHNR, CDR2 FQNEAQ (reference sequence). The CDR3 reads CASSSQGLETQYF. CDR3 bases: TGTGCCAGCAGCTCCCAGGGGCTAGAAACCCAGTACTTC.

The genes are TRBV5-1 and TRBJ2-5; TRBD2 matches at 9 bases. The CDR3 covers 19 residues. V trimming: 2 bases; J trimming: 1 base; junction bases outside the gene matches: 15. From germline, CDR1 is SGHRS and CDR2 YFSETQ. CDR3: CASSFLGAGGASLQETQYF. The CDR3 bases are TGCGCCAGCAGCTTCCTGGGAGCGGGGGGCGCTAGCCTCCAAGAGACCCAGTACTTC.

This clone was seen ten or more times. The chain carries TRBV5-1 and TRBJ1-1, with a tentative D call TRBD1 (6 bases). Germline-derived CDR1 and CDR2 are SGHRS and YFSETQ. This CDR3 is 15 amino acids long. Trimming pared 7 bases from V and 0 bases from J, leaving 16 bases between. The CDR3 DNA is TGCGCCAGCGGTACTTCGACAGGAATGAACACTGAAGCTTTCTTT. This translates into CASGTSTGMNTEAFF.

This sequence joins TRBV11-2 and TRBJ2-7; D possibly corresponds to TRBD1 (6 bases). The CDR3 is 15 residues long. The V and J ends lost 2 bases and 2 bases respectively, with 13 bases between them. Germline-derived CDR1 and CDR2 are SGHAT and FQNNGV. The CDR3 protein is CASSLLQGYTYEQYF. CDR3 nucleotide sequence: TGTGCCAGCAGCTTACTACAGGGTTACACCTACGAGCAGTACTTC.